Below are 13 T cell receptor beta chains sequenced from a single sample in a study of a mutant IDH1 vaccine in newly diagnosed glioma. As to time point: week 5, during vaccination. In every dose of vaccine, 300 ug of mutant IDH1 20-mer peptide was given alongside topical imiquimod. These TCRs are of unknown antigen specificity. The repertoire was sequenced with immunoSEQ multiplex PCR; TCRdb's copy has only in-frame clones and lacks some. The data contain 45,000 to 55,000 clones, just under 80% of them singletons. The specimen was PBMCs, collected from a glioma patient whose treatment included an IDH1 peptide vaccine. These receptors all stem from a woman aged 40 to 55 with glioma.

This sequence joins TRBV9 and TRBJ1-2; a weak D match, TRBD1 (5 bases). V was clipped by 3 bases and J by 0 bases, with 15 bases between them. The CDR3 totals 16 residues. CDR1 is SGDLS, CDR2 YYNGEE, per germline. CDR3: CASSGWTSHSNYGYTF. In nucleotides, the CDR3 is TGTGCCAGCAGCGGTTGGACATCCCATTCTAACTATGGCTACACCTTC.

CDR3 nucleotides: TGTGCCAGCAGGGACAGTGAGCTTTACGAGGAGCAGTACTTC. It translates to CASRDSELYEEQYF. J is TRBJ2-7 and V is TRBV6-6; D may be TRBD1 (6 bases). V was trimmed by 6 bases and J by 7 bases, leaving 19 bases between them. Germline V gives CDR1 MNHNY, CDR2 SVGAGI (reference sequence). This CDR3 has 14 residues.

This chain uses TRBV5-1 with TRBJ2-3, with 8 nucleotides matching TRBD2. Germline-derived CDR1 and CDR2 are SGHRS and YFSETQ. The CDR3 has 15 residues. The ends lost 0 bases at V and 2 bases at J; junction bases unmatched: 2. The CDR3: CASSLEGLDTDTQYF. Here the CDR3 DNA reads TGCGCCAGCAGCTTGGAGGGACTAGACACAGATACGCAGTATTTT.

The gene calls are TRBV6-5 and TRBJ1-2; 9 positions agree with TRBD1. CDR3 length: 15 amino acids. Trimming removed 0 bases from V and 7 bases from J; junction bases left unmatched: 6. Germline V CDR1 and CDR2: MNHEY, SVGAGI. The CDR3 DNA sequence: TGTGCCAGCAGTTACTCGAGGACAGGGGAGAGTGGCTACACCTTC. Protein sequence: CASSYSRTGESGYTF.

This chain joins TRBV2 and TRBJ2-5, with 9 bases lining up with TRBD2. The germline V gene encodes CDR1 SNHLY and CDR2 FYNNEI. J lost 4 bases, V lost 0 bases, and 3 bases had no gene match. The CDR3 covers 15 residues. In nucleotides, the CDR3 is TGTGCCAGCAGTGAAGCAGCGGGAGGAAGAGAGACCCAGTACTTC. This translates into CASSEAAGGRETQYF. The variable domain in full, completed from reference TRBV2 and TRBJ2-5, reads EPEVTQTPSHQVTQMGQEVILRCVPISNHLYFYWYRQILGQKVEFLVSFYNNEISEKSEIFDDQFSVERPDGSNFTLKIRSTKLEDSAMYFCASSEAAGGRETQYFGPGTRLLVL.

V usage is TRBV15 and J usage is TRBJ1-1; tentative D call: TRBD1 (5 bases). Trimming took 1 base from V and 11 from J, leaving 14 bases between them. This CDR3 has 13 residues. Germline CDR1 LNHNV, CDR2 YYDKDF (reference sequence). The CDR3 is CATSRGQSREAFF. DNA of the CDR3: TGTGCCACCAGCAGAGGACAGTCGCGGGAGGCTTTCTTT.

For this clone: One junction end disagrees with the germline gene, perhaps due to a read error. The DNA of the CDR3 is TGTGCCAGTAGTCGAGCGAAAAAGAAGTGGATCTTT. As protein: CASSRAKKKWIF. The V call is TRBV19, the J call TRBJ1-1; D gene unclear. Germline CDR1 reads LNHDA; CDR2 reads SQIVND (reference sequence). CDR3 length equals 12 residues.

The CDR3 reads CASSLGFQSSGNTIYF. The CDR3 DNA follows: TGTGCCAGCAGCTTGGGGTTCCAGAGCTCTGGAAACACCATATATTTT. This rearrangement joins TRBV5-6 to TRBJ1-3; no firm D call. Trimming cost V 0 bases and J 0 bases, with 10 bases left between them. The CDR3 is made up of 16 amino acids. Germline CDR1 reads SGHDT; CDR2 reads YYEEEE.

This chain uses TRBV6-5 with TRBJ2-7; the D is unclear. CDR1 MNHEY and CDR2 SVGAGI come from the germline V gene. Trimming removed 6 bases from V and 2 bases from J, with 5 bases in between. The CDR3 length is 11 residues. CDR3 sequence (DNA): TGTGCCAGCAGCTCGACCTACGAGCAGTACTTC. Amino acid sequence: CASSSTYEQYF.

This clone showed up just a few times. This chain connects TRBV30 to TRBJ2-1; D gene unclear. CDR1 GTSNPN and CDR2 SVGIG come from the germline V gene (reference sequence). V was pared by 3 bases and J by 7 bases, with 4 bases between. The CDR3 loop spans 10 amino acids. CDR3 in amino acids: CAWRSNEQFF. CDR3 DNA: TGTGCCTGGAGGTCAAATGAGCAGTTCTTC.

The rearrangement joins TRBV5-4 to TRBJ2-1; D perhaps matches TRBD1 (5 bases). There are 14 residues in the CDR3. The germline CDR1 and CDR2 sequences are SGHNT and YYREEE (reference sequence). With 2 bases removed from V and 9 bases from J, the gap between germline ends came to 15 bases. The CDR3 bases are TGTGCCAGCAGCTTAGGGCAGGGTAAAGGTGAGCAGTTCTTC. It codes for CASSLGQGKGEQFF.

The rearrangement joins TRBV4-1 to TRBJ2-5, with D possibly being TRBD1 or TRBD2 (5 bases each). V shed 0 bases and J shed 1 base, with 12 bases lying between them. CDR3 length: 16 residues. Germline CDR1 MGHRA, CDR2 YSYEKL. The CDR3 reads CASSQDNPGPQETQYF. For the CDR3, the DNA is TGCGCCAGCAGCCAAGACAACCCGGGGCCCCAAGAGACCCAGTACTTC.

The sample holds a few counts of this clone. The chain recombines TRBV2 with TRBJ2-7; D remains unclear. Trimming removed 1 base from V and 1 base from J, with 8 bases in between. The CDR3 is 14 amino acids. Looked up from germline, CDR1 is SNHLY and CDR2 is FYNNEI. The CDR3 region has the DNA TGTGCCAGCAGTGAAGTGGCGGTTTCCTACGAGCAGTACTTC. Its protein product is CASSEVAVSYEQYF.